The 27 T cell receptor beta chains below all came from one sample that was sequenced in a study of blood T cell repertoires in COVID-19. Sequencing used immunoSEQ multiplex PCR; TCRdb keeps in-frame clones, though not all of them. The sample lists 90,000 to 100,000 clones, 84% occurring once. Sequencing used peripheral blood. Receptors were obtained from a man between 65 and 85 years old with active or convalescent COVID-19.

The rearrangement joins TRBV18 to TRBJ1-2, with 8 bases that match TRBD1. The length of the CDR3 is 16 residues. J lost 5 bases, V lost 1 base, and 9 bases had no gene match. Germline CDR1 and CDR2: KGHSH and LQKENI. The CDR3 DNA reads as TGTGCCAGCTCACCACAGCTGACAGGGGCGGGGTATGGCTACACCTTC. Encoded protein: CASSPQLTGAGYGYTF.

This chain connects TRBV4-1 to TRBJ2-7, with 10 bases identical to TRBD1. Trimming cost V 4 bases and J 4 bases; bases outside gene matches: 4. Germline loops: CDR1 MGHRA, CDR2 YSYEKL. The CDR3 extends over 14 amino acids. CDR3 sequence reads: CASSLGQGLYEQYF. The CDR3, as DNA: TGCGCCAGCAGCCTGGGACAGGGGCTTTACGAGCAGTACTTC.

J is TRBJ2-1 and V is TRBV7-9, with 15 nucleotides matching TRBD2. Losses at the gene ends were 4 bases for V and 8 bases for J; bases not matched to a gene: 6. Germline-derived CDR1 and CDR2 are SEHNR and FQNEAQ (reference sequence). This CDR3 region has 16 residues. Here the CDR3 reads CASSSYGLAGGDEQFF. The CDR3 nucleotides read TGTGCCAGCAGCTCCTACGGACTAGCGGGGGGGGATGAGCAGTTCTTC.

The chain employs TRBV20-1 and TRBJ2-5, with no clear D. Trimming removed 5 bases from V and 1 base from J, with 5 bases in between. The CDR3 length is 11 residues. Germline V gives CDR1 DFQATT, CDR2 SNEGSKA (reference sequence). The CDR3 DNA is TGCAGTGCTCATCCCCAAGAGACCCAGTACTTC. Encoded protein: CSAHPQETQYF.

The chain joins TRBV7-3 to TRBJ2-3, with 11 nucleotides matching TRBD2. The CDR3 totals 14 residues. In germline, CDR1 is SGHTA, CDR2 FQGTGA. V lost 5 bases and J lost 5; bases outside the gene matches: 3. The CDR3 DNA reads TGTGCCAGCAGCACTAGCGGGGGTCTAGATACGCAGTATTTT. This encodes CASSTSGGLDTQYF.

The chain combines TRBV5-1 with TRBJ1-5; D is ambiguous. The V gene lost 3 bases and the J gene lost 1 base, with 11 bases spanning the gap. The CDR3 spans 15 residues. Germline V gene lookup returns CDR1 SGHRS and CDR2 YFSETQ. DNA of the CDR3: TGCGCCAGCAGCTCCGAGGGCGTGAGCAATCAGCCCCAGCATTTT. Residues: CASSSEGVSNQPQHF.

This chain links TRBV7-8 with TRBJ1-3, with D possibly matching TRBD1 (6 bases). V was trimmed by 5 bases and J by 4 bases, leaving 15 bases between them. The CDR3 runs to 15 residues. Germline V gene data show CDR1 as SGHVS and CDR2 as FQNEAQ. CDR3 region: CASSTGQTDGNTIYF. CDR3 DNA: TGTGCCAGCAGCACAGGACAGACTGACGGAAACACCATATATTTT. Supplemented by reference TRBV7-8 and TRBJ1-3, the full variable domain reads GAGVSQSPRYKVAKRGQDVALRCDPISGHVSLFWYQQALGQGPEFLTYFQNEAQLDKSGLPSDRFFAERPEGSVSTLKIQRTQQEDSAVYLCASSTGQTDGNTIYFGEGSWLTVV.

The CDR3 bases are TGTGCCAGTAGTGCCGCGGACAGGGAGTATGGCTACACCTTC. Translated: CASSAADREYGYTF. The chain employs TRBV19 and TRBJ1-2, with 8 bases aligning to TRBD1. The V and J ends lost 5 bases and 5 bases, in that order; junction bases with no gene match: 7. This CDR3 spans 14 amino acids. In germline, CDR1 is LNHDA, CDR2 SQIVND (reference sequence).

The rearrangement uses TRBV4-2 and TRBJ2-5; 10 bases fit TRBD1. The CDR3 sequence is 15 residues long. With 4 bases clipped from V and 5 bases from J, the junction kept 7 bases outside the gene matches. CDR1 is LGHNA and CDR2 is YNFKEQ in the germline V gene. CDR3: CASSPGTGEVETQYF. CDR3 in DNA: TGTGCCAGCAGCCCCGGGACAGGGGAGGTGGAGACCCAGTACTTC.

This clone was seen only a few times. The rearrangement uses TRBV6-1 and TRBJ1-2; 8 bases are shared with TRBD1. The CDR3 has 17 amino acids. V shed 4 bases and J 7 bases; nucleotides not matched to a gene: 17. Germline V gene data show CDR1 as MNHNS and CDR2 as SASEGT. The CDR3 spells CASSVQGGLYYGSGYTF. DNA of the CDR3: TGTGCCAGCAGTGTACAGGGGGGGCTATACTATGGATCTGGCTACACCTTC.

The chain recombines TRBV6-1 with TRBJ1-2, with a tentative D call TRBD1 (6 bases). Trimming shortened V by 3 bases and J by 3 bases, and 8 bases separated the two germline ends. The CDR3 totals 13 residues. Per the germline V gene, CDR1 is MNHNS and CDR2 is SASEGT. Written as DNA, the CDR3 is TGTGCCAGCAGTGAGAGACAGGACTATGGCTACACCTTC. Its protein is CASSERQDYGYTF.

The chain uses TRBV5-6 and TRBJ1-4, with TRBD1 matching over 9 bases. After removal of 4 bases from V and 8 bases from J, the junction contained 6 bases not matched to a gene. The CDR3 contains 14 residues. Germline CDR1 reads SGHDT; CDR2 reads YYEEEE. Here the CDR3 reads CASSIGTGREKLFF. In DNA form, the CDR3 reads TGTGCCAGCAGCATCGGGACAGGGCGCGAAAAACTGTTTTTT.

This chain uses TRBV6-5 with TRBJ1-1; a possible D gene is TRBD1 (5 bases). There are 14 residues in the CDR3. Trimming took 4 bases from V and 4 from J, leaving 13 bases between them. Germline CDR1 and CDR2: MNHEY and SVGAGI. The CDR3 loop is CASSSRNRFTEAFF. For the CDR3, the DNA is TGTGCCAGCAGTTCCCGAAACAGGTTCACTGAAGCTTTCTTT.

The genes are TRBV19 and TRBJ1-4; D is unclear. Trimming removed 5 bases at V and 7 bases at J, with 14 bases between. The CDR3 has 14 residues. CDR1 and CDR2 (germline): LNHDA, SQIVND (reference sequence). For the CDR3, the DNA is TGTGCCAGTAGTTGGATACCCCGGGGTGAAAAACTGTTTTTT. This codes for CASSWIPRGEKLFF.

The chain is built from TRBV19 and TRBJ2-6; tentatively, D is TRBD2 (5 bases). Looked up from germline, CDR1 is LNHDA and CDR2 is SQIVND (reference sequence). This CDR3 comprises 15 residues. V was trimmed by 3 bases and J by 3 bases, leaving 9 bases between them. This CDR3 reads CASSIGESGANVLTF. The CDR3 coding sequence is TGTGCCAGTAGTATCGGGGAGAGTGGGGCCAACGTCCTGACTTTC.

The genes are TRBV7-2 and TRBJ2-5; 11 positions match TRBD2. The V and J ends lost 4 bases and 0 bases, in that order; junction bases with no gene match: 13. Germline loops: CDR1 SGHTA, CDR2 FQGNSA. The CDR3 is made up of 19 amino acids. The CDR3 nucleotides are TGTGCCAGCAGCTCCCGGGGTAGCGGGGGGGCTCTGTACCAAGAGACCCAGTACTTC. It is translated as CASSSRGSGGALYQETQYF.

The chain uses TRBV5-6 and TRBJ1-2; 8 nucleotides line up with TRBD1. CDR1 and CDR2 (germline): SGHDT, YYEEEE. J lost 4 bases, V lost 3 bases, and 2 bases had no gene match. This CDR3 spans 13 amino acids. The CDR3: CASSSTGAYGYTF. The CDR3 DNA sequence: TGTGCCAGCAGCTCGACAGGGGCCTATGGCTACACCTTC.

The chain recombines TRBV9 with TRBJ2-3; 8 bases align to TRBD2. After removal of 1 base from V and 1 base from J, the junction contained 5 bases not matched to a gene. The CDR3 runs 16 residues. The germline CDR1 and CDR2 sequences are SGDLS and YYNGEE. CDR3 loop: CASSVSLRGGTDTQYF. DNA for the CDR3: TGTGCCAGCAGCGTAAGTTTGCGGGGGGGCACAGATACGCAGTATTTT.

The rearrangement links TRBV5-1 to TRBJ1-2, with unresolved D. Per germline, CDR1 SGHRS and CDR2 YFSETQ. This CDR3 is built from 15 residues. V lost 1 base and J 1 base, leaving 11 bases between the germline ends. This CDR3 is CASSLLGQDNYGYTF. As DNA, the CDR3 is TGCGCCAGCAGCTTGTTAGGCCAGGATAACTATGGCTACACCTTC.

This clone was found once. The CDR3 region has the DNA TGTGCCAGCAGTTACTCCCCTCTAGCGGGGGATCGGCAGTACTTC. This gives the protein CASSYSPLAGDRQYF. V usage is TRBV6-5 and J usage is TRBJ2-7, with TRBD2 matching 10 bases. The CDR3 runs to 15 residues. The junction had 8 bases not matched to a gene; V was cut back by 0 bases and J by 9 bases. CDR1 is MNHEY, CDR2 SVGAGI, per germline.

The gene calls are TRBV6-5 and TRBJ2-3; tentatively, D is TRBD2 (5 bases). This CDR3 region has 14 residues. Trimming removed 7 bases from V and 0 bases from J, with 11 bases in between. Looked up from germline, CDR1 is MNHEY and CDR2 is SVGAGI. DNA of the CDR3: TGTGCCAGCATAGGGCGGGTTAGCACAGATACGCAGTATTTT. Translation gives CASIGRVSTDTQYF.

V usage is TRBV28 and J usage is TRBJ2-1; 7 nucleotides line up with TRBD2. The CDR3 is made up of 15 amino acids. J gave up 8 bases and V 3 bases, and 10 bases lay outside the gene matches. The germline V gene encodes CDR1 MDHEN and CDR2 SYDVKM. DNA of the CDR3: TGTGCCAGCAGTTTGGGGGGGAGCCGCTCCGATGAGCAGTTCTTC. It encodes CASSLGGSRSDEQFF.

The J gene is TRBJ1-6, the V gene TRBV5-1; 7 nucleotides match TRBD1. The CDR3 is 15 residues long. The germline V gene has CDR1 SGHRS and CDR2 YFSETQ. The J segment lost 6 bases and the V segment lost 5 bases, leaving 8 bases of the junction unmatched. The CDR3 sequence: CASSRTGTVNSPLHF. The CDR3, as DNA: TGCGCCAGCAGTCGGACCGGGACAGTTAATTCACCCCTCCACTTT.

The chain couples TRBV5-6 to TRBJ2-5; 9 positions match TRBD1. The V and J ends lost 3 bases and 5 bases, in that order; junction bases with no gene match: 8. Germline V CDR1 and CDR2: SGHDT, YYEEEE. The CDR3 has 15 residues. The CDR3: CASSYPTGGTETQYF. The CDR3 DNA sequence: TGTGCCAGCAGCTACCCGACAGGGGGGACGGAGACCCAGTACTTC.

This clone appeared once. The chain combines TRBV7-3 with TRBJ2-1; 8 nucleotides match TRBD2. This CDR3 is 13 amino acids long. CDR1 SGHTA and CDR2 FQGTGA come from the germline V gene. V lost 1 base and J lost 13; bases outside the gene matches: 6. The CDR3 here is CASSLIAGGIQFF. CDR3 DNA sequence: TGTGCCAGCAGCTTAATCGCGGGGGGCATTCAGTTCTTC.

This chain links TRBV7-2 with TRBJ1-6; 7 nucleotides match TRBD1. Germline V CDR1 and CDR2: SGHTA, FQGNSA. The CDR3 is made up of 16 amino acids. J was trimmed by 8 bases and V by 3 bases; bases with no gene match: 10. Here the CDR3 reads CASSFFLDRRDSPLHF. CDR3 DNA: TGTGCCAGCAGCTTCTTCTTGGACAGGAGGGATTCACCCCTCCACTTT.

The V and J genes are TRBV4-3 and TRBJ2-2; possibly TRBD2 for D (5 bases). V was clipped by 4 bases and J by 6 bases, with 18 bases between them. The CDR3 runs to 16 residues. Germline V lookup: CDR1 LGHNA, CDR2 YSLEER. CDR3 region: CASSPRGVGVSGELFF. CDR3 coding DNA: TGCGCCAGCAGCCCCCGGGGAGTTGGCGTATCCGGGGAGCTGTTTTTT.